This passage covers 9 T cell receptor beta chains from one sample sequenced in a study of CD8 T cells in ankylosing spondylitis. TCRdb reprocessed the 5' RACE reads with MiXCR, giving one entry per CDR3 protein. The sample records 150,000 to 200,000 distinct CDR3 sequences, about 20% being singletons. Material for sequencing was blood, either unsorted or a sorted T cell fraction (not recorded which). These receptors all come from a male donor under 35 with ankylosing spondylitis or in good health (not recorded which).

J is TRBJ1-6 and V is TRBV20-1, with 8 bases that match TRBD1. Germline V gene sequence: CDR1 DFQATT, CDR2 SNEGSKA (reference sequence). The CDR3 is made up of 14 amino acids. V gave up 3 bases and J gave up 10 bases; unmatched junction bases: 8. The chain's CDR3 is CSARTDRVSSPLHF. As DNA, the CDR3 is TGCAGTGCTAGGACGGACAGGGTTTCGTCACCCCTCCACTTT.

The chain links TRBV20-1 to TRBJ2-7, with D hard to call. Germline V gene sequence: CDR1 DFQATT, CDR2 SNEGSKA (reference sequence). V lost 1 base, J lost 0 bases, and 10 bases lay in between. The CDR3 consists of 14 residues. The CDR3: CSARADDGSYEQYF. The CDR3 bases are TGCAGTGCTAGAGCCGATGACGGCTCCTACGAGCAGTACTTC.

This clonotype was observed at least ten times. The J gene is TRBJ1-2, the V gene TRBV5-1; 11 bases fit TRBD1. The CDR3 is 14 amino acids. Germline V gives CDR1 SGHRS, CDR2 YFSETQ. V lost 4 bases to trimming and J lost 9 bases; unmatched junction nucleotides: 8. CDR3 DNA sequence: TGCGCCAGCAGCCCCGGACAGGGGGCGCAGAGCTACACCTTC. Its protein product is CASSPGQGAQSYTF.

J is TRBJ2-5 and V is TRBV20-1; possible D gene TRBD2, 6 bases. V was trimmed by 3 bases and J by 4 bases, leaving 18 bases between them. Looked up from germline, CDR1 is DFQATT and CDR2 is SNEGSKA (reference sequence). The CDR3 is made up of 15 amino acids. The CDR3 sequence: CSASVGGGSSETQYF. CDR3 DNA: TGCAGTGCTAGTGTGGGAGGAGGGTCTTCAGAGACCCAGTACTTC.

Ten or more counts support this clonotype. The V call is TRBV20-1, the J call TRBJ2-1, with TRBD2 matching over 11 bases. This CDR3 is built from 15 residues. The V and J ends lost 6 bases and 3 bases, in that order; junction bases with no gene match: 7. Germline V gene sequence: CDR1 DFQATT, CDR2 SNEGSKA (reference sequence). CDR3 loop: CSASELAGDYNEQFF. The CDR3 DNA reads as TGCAGTGCGAGCGAACTAGCGGGAGACTACAATGAGCAGTTCTTC.

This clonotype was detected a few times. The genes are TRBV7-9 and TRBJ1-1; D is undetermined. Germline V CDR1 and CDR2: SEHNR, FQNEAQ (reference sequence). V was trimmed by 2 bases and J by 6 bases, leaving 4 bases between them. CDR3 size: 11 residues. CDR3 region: CASSLIAEAFF. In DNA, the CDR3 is TGTGCCAGCAGCTTAATAGCTGAAGCTTTCTTT. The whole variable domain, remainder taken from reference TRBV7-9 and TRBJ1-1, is DTGVSQNPRHKITKRGQNVTFRCDPISEHNRLYWYRQTLGQGPEFLTYFQNEAQLEKSRLLSDRFSAERPKGSFSTLEIQRTEQGDSAMYLCASSLIAEAFFGQGTRLTVV.

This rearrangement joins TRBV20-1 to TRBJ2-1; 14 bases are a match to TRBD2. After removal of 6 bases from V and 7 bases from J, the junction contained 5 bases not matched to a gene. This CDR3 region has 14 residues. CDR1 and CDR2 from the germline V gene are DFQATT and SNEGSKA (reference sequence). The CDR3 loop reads CSAGLAGGWNEQFF. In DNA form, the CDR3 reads TGCAGTGCCGGACTAGCGGGAGGATGGAATGAGCAGTTCTTC.

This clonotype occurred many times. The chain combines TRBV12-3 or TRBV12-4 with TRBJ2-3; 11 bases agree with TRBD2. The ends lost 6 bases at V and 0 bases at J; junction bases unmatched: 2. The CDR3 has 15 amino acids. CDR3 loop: CASRTSGTSTDTQYF. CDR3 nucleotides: TGTGCCAGCAGGACTAGCGGGACTAGCACAGATACGCAGTATTTT.

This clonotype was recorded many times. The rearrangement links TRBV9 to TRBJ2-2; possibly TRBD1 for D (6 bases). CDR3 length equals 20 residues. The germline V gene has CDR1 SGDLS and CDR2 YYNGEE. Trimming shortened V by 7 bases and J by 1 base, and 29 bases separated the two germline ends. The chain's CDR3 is CASLWPHPGQDLLNTGELFF. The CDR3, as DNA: TGTGCCAGCCTCTGGCCTCATCCGGGACAAGATTTACTGAACACCGGGGAGCTGTTTTTT.